Described below is a single TCR beta chain sequence and its context. Its antigen is still unknown. This entry is derived from a study of beta chain features in type 1 diabetes. Study-level background: Sorted cells examined across all samples numbered 100 million to 140 million. Study results and limitations: Naive, central memory and Treg TCRB repertoires appeared more alike in patients than in healthy donors. TCRB CDR3 length was moderately but significantly reduced in all four CD4+ subsets of Type 1 diabetes patients.

The germline V gene encodes CDR1 ENHRY and CDR2 SYGVKD. With 6 bases clipped from V and 4 bases from J, the junction kept 11 bases outside the gene matches. This CDR3 spans 15 amino acids. Expressed TCRB transcripts were sequenced because the entire RNA isolate underwent reverse transcription. The method was immunoSEQ multiplex PCR; TCRdb's version includes in-frame clones alone and lacks a portion of them. This sample carries some 63,000 clones, 49% of them seen once, and the ten largest clones take around 0.72%. This rearrangement joins TRBV10-3 to TRBJ1-1; TRBD1 matches 7 bases. This TCR was recovered from a man aged 25-40 years with type 1 diabetes. Material for sequencing was central memory CD4+ T cells from blood. In nucleotides, the CDR3 is TGTGCCATCAGGAACCGACAGGGAAAGGGCACTGAAGCTTTCTTT. Its translation is CAIRNRQGKGTEAFF.